The 18 T cell receptor beta chains given below trace back to one sample, sequenced in a study of blood T cell repertoires in COVID-19. TCRdb keeps only in-frame clones here, not all; method: immunoSEQ multiplex PCR. The sample consists of around 60,000 clones, around 86% of them appearing once. The sample was peripheral blood. These receptors came from a woman older than 75 with active or convalescent COVID-19.

This clone occurred a few times. The chain combines TRBV6-2 or TRBV6-3 with TRBJ2-7; 7 bases align to TRBD1. Germline loops: CDR1 MNHEY, CDR2 SVGEGT. The CDR3 spans 15 residues. V lost 2 bases to trimming and J lost 7 bases; unmatched junction nucleotides: 11. This CDR3 is CASSYLDRVVGEQYF. CDR3 DNA sequence: TGTGCCAGCAGTTACCTCGACAGGGTGGTGGGTGAGCAGTACTTC.

This clone appeared a single time. V and J are TRBV6-5 and TRBJ2-7; D remains ambiguous. The germline V gene encodes CDR1 MNHEY and CDR2 SVGAGI. This CDR3 has 14 residues. Trimming shortened V by 7 bases and J by 4 bases, and 17 bases separated the two germline ends. CDR3: CASTEPGKGYEQYF. CDR3 sequence (DNA): TGTGCCAGCACCGAACCAGGAAAAGGTTACGAGCAGTACTTC.

The chain is built from TRBV10-1 and TRBJ1-5; D ambiguous. The V end was cut by 6 bases, the J end by 4 bases, with 22 bases between. In germline, CDR1 is WNHNN, CDR2 SYGVQD (reference sequence). This CDR3 contains 17 residues. The CDR3 region has the DNA TGCGCCAGCAGGAGAATTCGGGATTTGGGTGGAAATCAGCCCCAGCATTTT. As protein: CASRRIRDLGGNQPQHF.

This clone was observed a few times. The CDR3 sequence is CASSLVFGVSYNEQFF. CDR3 DNA sequence: TGTGCCAGCAGCTTAGTGTTCGGGGTCTCCTACAATGAGCAGTTCTTC. This chain uses TRBV11-2 with TRBJ2-1; D perhaps matches TRBD2 (5 bases). The CDR3 is 16 amino acids. In germline, CDR1 is SGHAT, CDR2 FQNNGV. Trimming took 1 base from V and 0 from J, leaving 10 bases between them. The complete variable domain, with remaining parts taken from reference TRBV11-2 and TRBJ2-1, reads EAGVAQSPRYKIIEKRQSVAFWCNPISGHATLYWYQQILGQGPKLLIQFQNNGVVDDSQLPKDRFSAERLKGVDSTLKIQPAKLEDSAVYLCASSLVFGVSYNEQFFGPGTRLTVL.

The V call is TRBV29-1, the J call TRBJ1-2; D not certain. CDR1 and CDR2 (germline): SQVTM, ANQGSEA. The CDR3 contains 16 residues. V was clipped by 4 bases and J by 1 base, with 19 bases between them. CDR3 loop: CSVGSSNRNNNYGYTF. The CDR3 DNA sequence: TGCAGCGTTGGGAGTTCGAACCGAAATAATAACTATGGCTACACCTTC.

The chain carries TRBV4-2 and TRBJ1-5; D call uncertain. The germline V gene encodes CDR1 LGHNA and CDR2 YNFKEQ. This CDR3 comprises 13 residues. Trimming took off 0 bases at V and 6 bases at J, with 6 bases between the two ends. CDR3 region: CASSQEGGQPQHF. The CDR3 nucleotides read TGTGCCAGCAGCCAAGAAGGCGGTCAGCCCCAGCATTTT.

This clone is a singleton in its sample. The chain employs TRBV6-5 and TRBJ1-1; the match to TRBD1 covers 7 bases. Per germline, CDR1 MNHEY and CDR2 SVGAGI. The V gene end was trimmed by 6 bases and the J gene end by 5 bases; junction bases not matched to a gene: 12. The CDR3 runs to 15 residues. The CDR3 DNA is TGTGCCAGCAGCCCCGGACAGGCTGGTTTTACTGAAGCTTTCTTT. As protein: CASSPGQAGFTEAFF.

This chain connects TRBV19 to TRBJ2-3, with a possible D match to TRBD1 (5 bases). This CDR3 contains 14 residues. Trimming removed 5 bases from V and 6 bases from J, with 15 bases in between. Germline CDR1 and CDR2: LNHDA and SQIVND (reference sequence). CDR3 DNA: TGTGCCAGTAGTCTCCGGACAAGTGGGGATACGCAGTATTTT. It is translated as CASSLRTSGDTQYF.

The chain combines TRBV5-1 with TRBJ1-4; 8 nucleotides match TRBD1. After removal of 2 bases from V and 11 bases from J, the junction contained 5 bases not matched to a gene. The CDR3 loop spans 13 amino acids. Germline V gene data show CDR1 as SGHRS and CDR2 as YFSETQ. CDR3 nucleotides: TGCGCCAGCAGCTTTGCGACAGGGGAGAAACTGTTTTTT. Its translation is CASSFATGEKLFF.

This clone was detected once. V is TRBV5-1 and J is TRBJ1-1, with 9 bases lining up with TRBD1. The CDR3 loop spans 14 amino acids. Germline lookup yields CDR1 SGHRS and CDR2 YFSETQ. V was clipped by 3 bases and J by 2 bases; unmatched bases: 2. The CDR3 DNA reads TGCGCCAGCAGCTGGGACAGGGTTAACACTGAAGCTTTCTTT. Amino acid sequence: CASSWDRVNTEAFF.

The chain employs TRBV5-6 and TRBJ1-1; 10 bases map to TRBD1. Trimming at V came to 1 base and at J to 10 bases, leaving 4 bases not matched to a gene. The CDR3 length is 13 residues. Germline-derived CDR1 and CDR2 are SGHDT and YYEEEE. The CDR3 here is CASSLPGDRGAFF. As DNA, the CDR3 is TGTGCCAGCAGCTTGCCCGGGGACAGGGGAGCTTTCTTT. Together with reference TRBV5-6 and TRBJ1-1, the CDR3 gives the full variable domain: DAGVTQSPTHLIKTRGQQVTLRCSPKSGHDTVSWYQQALGQGPQFIFQYYEEEERQRGNFPDRFSGHQFPNYSSELNVNALLLGDSALYLCASSLPGDRGAFFGQGTRLTVV.

This chain connects TRBV25-1 to TRBJ1-1, with 10 positions matching TRBD1. V lost 4 bases, J lost 0 bases, and 8 bases stayed unmatched. The CDR3 has 17 amino acids. Germline CDR1 and CDR2: MGHDK and SYGVNS. This chain's CDR3 is CASSGVGTGEVNTEAFF. For the CDR3, the DNA is TGTGCCAGCAGTGGGGTAGGGACAGGGGAAGTGAACACTGAAGCTTTCTTT. Full variable domain (remainder filled in from reference TRBV25-1 and TRBJ1-1): EADIYQTPRYLVIGTGKKITLECSQTMGHDKMYWYQQDPGMELHLIHYSYGVNSTEKGDLSSESTVSRIRTEHFPLTLESARPSHTSQYLCASSGVGTGEVNTEAFFGQGTRLTVV.

The chain joins TRBV28 to TRBJ2-6; 8 nucleotides line up with TRBD2. V lost 4 bases to trimming and J lost 5 bases; unmatched junction nucleotides: 7. In germline, CDR1 is MDHEN, CDR2 SYDVKM. CDR3 length equals 16 residues. The CDR3 region is CASSSIAGGRANVLTF. CDR3 nucleotide sequence: TGTGCCAGCAGTTCCATCGCGGGGGGTAGGGCCAACGTCCTGACTTTC.

V and J are TRBV19 and TRBJ1-2; no clear D. V was shortened by 3 bases and J by 0 bases, with 5 bases between the two germline ends. In germline, CDR1 is LNHDA, CDR2 SQIVND (reference sequence). The CDR3 covers 13 residues. The CDR3 coding sequence is TGTGCCAGTAGTATCCTTGCTAACTATGGCTACACCTTC. It yields the protein CASSILANYGYTF.

This chain connects TRBV3-1 (or the pseudogene TRBV3-2) to TRBJ1-5; D call uncertain. The CDR3 contains 14 residues. Germline V lookup: CDR1 LGHDT, CDR2 YNNKEL (reference sequence). The ends were cut back, 0 bases at V and 7 bases at J, with 10 bases in the middle. The DNA for the CDR3 is TGTGCCAGCAGCCAAGATGGAGGTATGCAGCCCCAGCATTTT. It encodes CASSQDGGMQPQHF.

This clone appeared a few times. V usage is TRBV5-1 and J usage is TRBJ2-7; maybe TRBD1 (5 bases). Germline V CDR1 and CDR2: SGHRS, YFSETQ. Trimming took off 0 bases at V and 1 base at J, with 5 bases between the two ends. The CDR3 loop spans 13 amino acids. CDR3 loop: CASSLDRSYEQYF. CDR3 in DNA: TGCGCCAGCAGCTTGGACAGGTCCTACGAGCAGTACTTC.

V is TRBV7-2 and J is TRBJ2-2, with D possibly TRBD1 on 6 matching bases. Trimming removed 5 bases from V and 4 bases from J, with 14 bases in between. The CDR3 has 15 residues. CDR1 is SGHTA, CDR2 FQGNSA, per germline. The chain's CDR3 is CASSRSGQTTGELFF. The CDR3 bases are TGTGCCAGCAGCCGCTCGGGACAAACCACCGGGGAGCTGTTTTTT.

This clone was counted only a few times. The chain has TRBV5-1 and TRBJ2-7, with a tentative D call TRBD1 (8 bases). Trimming took 5 bases from V and 5 from J, leaving 17 bases between them. This CDR3 contains 14 residues. Germline V gives CDR1 SGHRS, CDR2 YFSETQ. This CDR3 reads CASRVGQAGDEQYF. CDR3 DNA sequence: TGCGCCAGCAGAGTGGGACAGGCGGGGGACGAGCAGTACTTC.